These 5 T cell receptor beta chains were all obtained from the same sample, sequenced in a study of blood T cell repertoires in COVID-19. Sequencing used immunoSEQ multiplex PCR; TCRdb keeps in-frame clones, though not all of them. Of about 64,000 clones listed, 88% are singletons. The specimen sequenced was peripheral blood. Source of these receptors: a woman aged 55-69 years with COVID-19, enrolled during active disease.

This clone came up many times. The same CDR3 is also encoded by other DNA sequences in this sample. The genes are TRBV7-2 and TRBJ2-7; perhaps TRBD1 as D (5 bases). Looked up from germline, CDR1 is SGHTA and CDR2 is FQGNSA. This CDR3 spans 14 amino acids. V lost 1 base and J lost 5, with 12 bases in between. This CDR3 reads CASSLVSGSDEQYF. CDR3 DNA sequence: TGTGCCAGCAGCTTAGTATCAGGGTCCGACGAGCAGTACTTC.

The gene calls are TRBV19 and TRBJ1-2; D is unresolved. CDR1 is LNHDA and CDR2 is SQIVND in the germline V gene (reference sequence). This CDR3 has 13 residues. The V end was cut by 3 bases, the J end by 4 bases, with 9 bases between. Here the CDR3 reads CASSIGRAYGYTF. CDR3 sequence (DNA): TGTGCCAGTAGTATCGGGCGGGCCTATGGCTACACCTTC.

In its sample, this clone was seen once. The chain carries TRBV5-6 and TRBJ2-7; D remains unclear. The germline CDR1 and CDR2 sequences are SGHDT and YYEEEE. V lost 2 bases and J lost 1, with 13 bases in between. The length of the CDR3 is 15 residues. The CDR3 coding sequence is TGTGCCAGCAGCTTTTTGGCAGGATCTTCCTACGAGCAGTACTTC. Translating it yields CASSFLAGSSYEQYF.

The chain uses TRBV10-3 and TRBJ2-3; weak D call: TRBD2 (6 bases). The ends were cut back, 6 bases at V and 6 bases at J, with 7 bases in the middle. The CDR3 totals 11 residues. CDR1 ENHRY and CDR2 SYGVKD come from the germline V gene. The CDR3 DNA sequence: TGTGCCATCAGGGGACTTGATACGCAGTATTTT. Translated, it gives CAIRGLDTQYF.

This chain links TRBV18 with TRBJ2-3; 7 bases fit TRBD2. The CDR3 consists of 15 residues. The junction had 7 bases not matched to a gene; V was cut back by 7 bases and J by 0 bases. Germline V CDR1 and CDR2: KGHSH, LQKENI. CDR3: CASCATSSSTDTQYF. The CDR3 nucleotides read TGTGCCAGCTGCGCGACTAGCTCTAGCACAGATACGCAGTATTTT.